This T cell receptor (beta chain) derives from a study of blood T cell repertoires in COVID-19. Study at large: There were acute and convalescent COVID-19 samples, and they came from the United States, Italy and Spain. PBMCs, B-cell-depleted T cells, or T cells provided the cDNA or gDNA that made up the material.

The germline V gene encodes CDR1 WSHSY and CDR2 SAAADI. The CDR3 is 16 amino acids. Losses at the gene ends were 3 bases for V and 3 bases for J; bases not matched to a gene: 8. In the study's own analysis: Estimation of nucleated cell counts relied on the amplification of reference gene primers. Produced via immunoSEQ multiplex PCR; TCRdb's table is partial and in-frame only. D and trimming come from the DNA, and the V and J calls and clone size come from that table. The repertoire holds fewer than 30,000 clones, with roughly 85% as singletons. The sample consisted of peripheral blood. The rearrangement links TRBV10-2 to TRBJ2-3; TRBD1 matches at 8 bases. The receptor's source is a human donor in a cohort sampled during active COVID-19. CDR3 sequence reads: CASSDPYGQGTDTQYF. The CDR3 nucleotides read TGCGCCAGCAGTGACCCCTACGGACAGGGTACAGATACGCAGTATTTT.